This TCR beta chain came from a study of blood T cell repertoires in COVID-19. Whole-study context: Samples taken during acute and convalescent COVID-19 were collected in the United States, Italy and Spain.

Followed over time, Seattle patients had been enrolled while infection was active. As processed by the authors: Estimates of nucleated cell counts were drawn from the amplification of reference gene primers. Assay used: immunoSEQ multiplex PCR; TCRdb lists only in-frame clones, some missing. Clone size and the V and J calls come from that table; the DNA yielded D and trimming. The sample lists approximately 110,000 clones, about 85% seen once, with about 3% in the top ten. CDR1 is SGHNT, CDR2 YYREEE, per germline (reference sequence). There are 15 residues in the CDR3. V lost 3 bases and J 0 bases, leaving 10 bases between the germline ends.

The sequence was collected from a woman of 80 years or more with COVID-19, enrolled during active disease. V gene TRBV5-4 combines with J gene TRBJ2-1; no definite D call. Specimen: peripheral blood. CDR3 sequence (DNA): TGTGCCAGCAGCTCGACACAAAGCTCCTACAATGAGCAGTTCTTC. Amino acid sequence: CASSSTQSSYNEQFF.